The source of this T cell receptor (beta chain) is a study of blood T cell repertoires in COVID-19. V lost 0 bases to trimming and J lost 4 bases, with 6 bases between them. Germline assignment: CDR1 LGHNA and CDR2 YNFKEQ. The CDR3 totals 13 residues. The sample holds a few counts of this clone. Clones were sequenced by immunoSEQ multiplex PCR, and TCRdb holds only the in-frame ones, with some missing. Here the sample spans 100,000 to 150,000 clones, 78% being singletons. What was sequenced was peripheral blood. This chain uses TRBV4-2 with TRBJ1-2; D is unclear. This receptor was taken from a man between 65 and 79 years old with acute or convalescent COVID-19. The CDR3 sequence is CASSQEGGYGYTF. CDR3 DNA sequence: TGTGCCAGCAGCCAAGAAGGCGGCTATGGCTACACCTTC.